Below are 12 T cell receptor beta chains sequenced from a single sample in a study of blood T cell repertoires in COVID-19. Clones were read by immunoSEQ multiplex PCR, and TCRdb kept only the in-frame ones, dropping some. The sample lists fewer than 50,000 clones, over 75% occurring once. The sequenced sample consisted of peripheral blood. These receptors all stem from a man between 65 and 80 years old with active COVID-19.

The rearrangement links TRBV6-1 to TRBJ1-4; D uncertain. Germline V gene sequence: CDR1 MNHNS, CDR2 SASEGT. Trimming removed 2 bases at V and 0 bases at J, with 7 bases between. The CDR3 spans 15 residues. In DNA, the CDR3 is TGTGCCAGCAGTGAAAACCAGTCAACTAATGAAAAACTGTTTTTT. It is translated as CASSENQSTNEKLFF.

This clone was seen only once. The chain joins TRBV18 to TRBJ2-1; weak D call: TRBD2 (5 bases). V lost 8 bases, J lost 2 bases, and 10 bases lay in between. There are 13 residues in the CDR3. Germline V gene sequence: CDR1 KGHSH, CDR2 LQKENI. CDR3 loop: CASTSGAYNEQFF. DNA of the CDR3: TGTGCCAGCACTTCCGGGGCCTACAATGAGCAGTTCTTC.

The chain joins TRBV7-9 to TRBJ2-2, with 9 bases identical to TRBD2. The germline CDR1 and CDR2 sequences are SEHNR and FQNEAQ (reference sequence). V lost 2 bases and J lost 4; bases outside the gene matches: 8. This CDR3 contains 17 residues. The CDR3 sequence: CASSLLSTSGITGELFF. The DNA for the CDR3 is TGTGCCAGCAGCTTACTATCGACTAGCGGAATCACCGGGGAGCTGTTTTTT.

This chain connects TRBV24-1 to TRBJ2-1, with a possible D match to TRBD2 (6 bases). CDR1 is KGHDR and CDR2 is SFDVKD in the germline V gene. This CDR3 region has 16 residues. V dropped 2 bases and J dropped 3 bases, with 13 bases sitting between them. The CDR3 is CATSDYGSTGYNEQFF. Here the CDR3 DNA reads TGTGCCACCAGTGATTACGGGAGCACAGGCTACAATGAGCAGTTCTTC.

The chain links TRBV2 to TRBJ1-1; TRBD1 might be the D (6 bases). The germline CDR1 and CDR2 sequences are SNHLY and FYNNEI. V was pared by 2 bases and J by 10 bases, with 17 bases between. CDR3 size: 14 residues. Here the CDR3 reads CASSESGTRPSAFF. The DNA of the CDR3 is TGTGCCAGCAGTGAAAGCGGGACACGTCCTTCAGCTTTCTTT.

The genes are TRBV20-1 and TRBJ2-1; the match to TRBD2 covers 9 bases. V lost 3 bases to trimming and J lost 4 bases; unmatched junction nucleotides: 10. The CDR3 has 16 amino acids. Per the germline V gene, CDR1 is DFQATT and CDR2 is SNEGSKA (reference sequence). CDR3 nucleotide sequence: TGCAGTGCTAGTAGTTGGACTAGCGTTCGGTACAATGAGCAGTTCTTC. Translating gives CSASSWTSVRYNEQFF.

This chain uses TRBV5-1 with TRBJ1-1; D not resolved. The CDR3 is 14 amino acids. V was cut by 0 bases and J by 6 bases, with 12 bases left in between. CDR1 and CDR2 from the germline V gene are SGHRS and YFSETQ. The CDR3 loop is CASSLGAGFPEAFF. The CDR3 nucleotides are TGCGCCAGCAGCTTGGGGGCCGGTTTCCCTGAAGCTTTCTTT.

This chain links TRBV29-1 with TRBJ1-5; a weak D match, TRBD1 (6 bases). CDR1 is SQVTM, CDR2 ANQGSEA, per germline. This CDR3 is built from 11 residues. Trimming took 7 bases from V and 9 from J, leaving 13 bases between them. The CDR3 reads CSAGDRWPQHF. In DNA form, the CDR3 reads TGCAGCGCCGGAGACAGGTGGCCCCAGCATTTT.

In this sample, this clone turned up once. The DNA for the CDR3 is TGTGCCAGCTCACCGGGGCCGCTCGAGCAGTACTTC. Translated: CASSPGPLEQYF. The chain employs TRBV18 and TRBJ2-7; tentative D call: TRBD1 (5 bases). Germline CDR1 is KGHSH and CDR2 is LQKENI. This CDR3 spans 12 amino acids. Trimming stripped 3 bases from V and 6 bases from J, with 9 bases between.

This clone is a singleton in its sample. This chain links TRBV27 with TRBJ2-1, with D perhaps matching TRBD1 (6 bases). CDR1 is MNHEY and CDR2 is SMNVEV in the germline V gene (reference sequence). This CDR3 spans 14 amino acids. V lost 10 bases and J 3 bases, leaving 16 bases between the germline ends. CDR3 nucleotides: TGTGCCACCCTGGGGCAGGGGTTCTACAATGAGCAGTTCTTC. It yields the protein CATLGQGFYNEQFF.

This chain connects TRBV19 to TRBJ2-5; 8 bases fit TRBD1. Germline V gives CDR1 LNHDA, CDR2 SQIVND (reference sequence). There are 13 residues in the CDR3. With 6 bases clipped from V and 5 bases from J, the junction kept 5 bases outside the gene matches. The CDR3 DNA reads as TGTGCCAGTAGACTCGGACAGGGTGAGACCCAGTACTTC. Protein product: CASRLGQGETQYF. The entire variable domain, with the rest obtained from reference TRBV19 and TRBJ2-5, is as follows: DGGITQSPKYLFRKEGQNVTLSCEQNLNHDAMYWYRQDPGQGLRLIYYSQIVNDFQKGDIAEGYSVSREKKESFPLTVTSAQKNPTAFYLCASRLGQGETQYFGPGTRLLVL.

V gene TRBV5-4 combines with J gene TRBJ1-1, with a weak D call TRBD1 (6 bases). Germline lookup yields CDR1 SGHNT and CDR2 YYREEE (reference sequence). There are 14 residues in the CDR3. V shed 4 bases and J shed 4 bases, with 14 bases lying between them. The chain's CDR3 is CASSLTGGGTEAFF. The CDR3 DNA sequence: TGTGCCAGCAGCCTGACTGGGGGCGGCACTGAAGCTTTCTTT. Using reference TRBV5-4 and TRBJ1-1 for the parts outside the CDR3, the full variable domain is ETGVTQSPTHLIKTRGQQVTLRCSSQSGHNTVSWYQQALGQGPQFIFQYYREEENGRGNFPPRFSGLQFPNYSSELNVNALELDDSALYLCASSLTGGGTEAFFGQGTRLTVV.